Below, one T cell receptor (beta chain) is given with its context. Data came from immunoSEQ multiplex PCR; TCRdb stores just in-frame clones and leaves some out. The profile shows approximately 1,500,000 clones, 98% of them singletons. CDR3 length: 19 residues. The trim removed 5 bases at V and 2 bases at J, leaving 16 bases unmatched. CDR1 SGHTA and CDR2 FQGNSA come from the germline V gene. The sample belongs to a study of shared clonotypes between healthy human individuals. The TCR was taken from a man younger than 40 in good health. The material sequenced was naive CD4+ T cells sorted from blood. The sample's subset: CD45RA+ positively selected. This chain links TRBV7-2 with TRBJ2-7, with 12 nucleotides matching TRBD1. The CDR3 spells CASSHQVRDRGRGTYEQYF. For the CDR3, the DNA is TGTGCCAGCAGCCACCAGGTCCGGGACAGGGGGCGGGGGACCTACGAGCAGTACTTC. Full variable domain (rest looked up from reference TRBV7-2 and TRBJ2-7): GAGVSQSPSNKVTEKGKDVELRCDPISGHTALYWYRQSLGQGLEFLIYFQGNSAPDKSGLPSDRFSAERTGGSVSTLTIQRTQQEDSAVYLCASSHQVRDRGRGTYEQYFGPGTRLTVT.